The following is a T cell receptor beta chain sequence with its context. The antigen is unknown. The data were obtained in a study of siplizumab effects on memory and regulatory T cells. Whole-study results and caveats: Naive T cells apparently outstripped memory cells in diversity and seemed major alloresponse contributors. Fewer alloreactive sequences mapped to unstimulated CD4+ memory cells under siplizumab.

Per sample, roughly 99,000 TCR templates were assayed. TCRdb keeps only in-frame clones here, not all; method: immunoSEQ multiplex PCR. The table includes some 100,000 clones, 92% detected once. Trimming at V came to 0 bases and at J to 5 bases, leaving 2 bases not matched to a gene. CDR1 is LGHNT, CDR2 FRNRAP, per germline. There are 14 residues in the CDR3. The V gene is TRBV12-5, the J gene TRBJ2-3; 7 bases map to TRBD2. The TCR comes from a human donor in good health. Sample: Tregs sorted from blood. CDR3 nucleotide sequence: TGTGCTAGTGGTTTGGTATCGGGAGGAGATACGCAGTATTTT. This codes for CASGLVSGGDTQYF.